This T cell receptor beta chain derives from a study of cytomegalovirus exposure and HLA in healthy donors (dated by TCRdb to about 2017). Background for the entire study: In an earlier analysis of 587 of the donors, about 260 Gb of sequence data and about 110 million unique TCR beta sequences from about 180 million T cells were reported. An early release that covered roughly 600 HLA-typed donors contained around 330 gigabases of sequencing data and approximately 85 million unique TCR sequences. Among the approximately 430 genotyped donors, about 83% belonged to the genetic ancestry cluster associated with self-reported Caucasian donors. The study was designed to test whether signatures of past pathogen exposure could be identified by cataloging public T cell receptors. The study profiled the T cell repertoires of under 700 subjects by immunosequencing and related them to cytomegalovirus serostatus. A separate validation cohort of about 110 different subjects was used in addition to the 666-subject first cohort. High-throughput TCR immunosequencing, statistical association of individual TCRs with disease status, and machine learning were combined to predict cytomegalovirus infection status. A later analysis re-examined previously published TCR beta repertoires from around 670 donors and added high-resolution HLA genotyping to investigate patterns of TCR occurrence. The later analysis used no new phenotypic data to find candidate immune exposures, relying instead on TCR beta sequences and their occurrence across donors. An earlier analysis of around 540 of the donors applied high-throughput TCR beta sequencing to assess whether each TCR beta V gene segment acted as functional or pseudogenic. Donor age, sex, ethnicity and CMV serostatus were compiled alongside the repertoire data. In a later genetic analysis, genome-wide SNP genotypes for about 55% of the roughly 700 donors were used, and that subset was treated as a discovery cohort. All discovery cohort repertoires had been generated using a single sequencing platform. Both class I and class II loci were covered by HLA typing, at four-digit resolution. Typing coverage differed by locus: A, B, C, DRB1 and DQB1 were typed in about 620-630 donors, DQA1 in 500 to 550, DPA1 in approximately 600, and DPB1 in 400 to 480. Four or five DR-DQ haplotypes were handled as single units for association and clustering, since linkage in the cohort was strong. On average, roughly 240,000 unique TCR beta nucleotide sequences were sequenced per donor among about 400 genotyped donors of the cohort, with 15% to 20% of those sequences being non-productive. The paper as a whole reports these results and caveats: Assigning TCR associations to individual alleles was difficult when HLA alleles, especially DR and DQ, strongly co-occurred. A further reported finding was that TCR beta sequences accurately predicted the HLA-A and HLA-B alleles for most subjects in the first cohort. The sequencing pipeline was judged likely to have produced a cluster of highly shared sequence variants as a technical artifact. In a later analysis, TCR association rates were found to vary across HLA loci, with the most associated TCRs seen for DRB1 alleles and the fewest for HLA-C alleles. Some IMGT-functional V segments, including TRBV6-2 and TRBV6-3, could not be told apart with the 87-base-pair reads, so those segments were excluded. In this cohort, only TCR beta chains were sequenced, and detectable features were limited by the absence of alpha or paired-chain data. A later analysis associated some 17,000 TCR beta sequences with specific HLA alleles at a false discovery rate of 0.05. In a later genetic analysis, a missense DCLRE1C variant was associated with V-gene and J-gene trimming of TCR beta chains, and the association was replicated in an independent cohort. Sequencing depth was assumed to be roughly uniform across donors in the presence/absence analyses, though that assumption may not hold. CMV serostatus was the only immune exposure information available for the cohort. In vitro tests confirmed that a few of the cytomegalovirus-associated TCR beta chains recognize cytomegalovirus antigens. The authors suggested that the approach could potentially be extended to other disease states and immunological phenotypes. An earlier analysis of 450 to 750 of the donors showed that most TCR beta V segments appeared in productive rearrangements either about 87% or about 30% of the time, which broadly matched IMGT annotations. A total of around 150 TCR beta chains were listed by the study as associated with cytomegalovirus. While some public TCRs were present in many individuals, most TCR sequences turned up only very rarely across donors. In a later genetic analysis, fewer N-insertions in productive TCRs were reported among donors in an Asian-associated ancestry cluster than the 666-donor mean. According to a later analysis, parvovirus B19, influenza, CMV and Epstein-Barr virus appeared linked to several top co-occurrence clusters. Compared with equally common non-associated chains, HLA-associated TCR beta chains in a later analysis were more clonally expanded and had lower generation probabilities. Some 16 rarely observed V segments, including chromosome 9 orphons, were excluded from the earlier analysis of approximately 500 of the donors because counts were too low. Correlated functional status among segregating V segments might be attributable to linkage disequilibrium, but an unknown experimental factor could not be ruled out. HLA typing was unavailable for some donors at each locus, so association tests used only the typed subset. According to a later analysis, most CMV-associated TCR beta chains appeared to be HLA-restricted, and the HLA associations seemed to be driven largely by CMV exposure. In both the original and validation cohorts, the classifier was reported to diagnose cytomegalovirus status with high specificity and sensitivity.

The V end gives up 0 bases and the J end 6 bases, leaving 8 bases in the junction not matched to a gene. CDR1 GTSNPN and CDR2 SVGIG are derived from the germline V gene (reference sequence). Measured from the cysteine to the phenylalanine, the CDR3 is 14 residues long. The read is trimmed to its CDR3 DNA, 42 bases read in frame from base 1. Comment on this clone: What this receptor recognizes is not known. There are no base qualities to consult, and no much larger clone falls within one base.

The cohort comprised several hundred healthy bone marrow donors. Cohort members were all nominally healthy when sampled, although unrecorded immune exposures were likely present. The donor tested CMV seronegative, placing the donor among the 350 to 400 seronegative members of the cohort. A peripheral blood sample was collected from each donor, and TCR beta sequencing was performed on peripheral blood mononuclear cells. The Qiagen DNeasy Blood Extraction Kit was used to extract genomic DNA from the blood cell samples. The method behind the library was the immunoSEQ multiplex PCR assay. For the multiplex PCR, a mixture combining 60 forward primers for TCR Vbeta segments and 13 reverse primers for TCR Jbeta segments was used. A multiplex PCR assay on genomic DNA amplified the CDR3 region of rearranged TCR beta genes. The amplified TCR beta libraries were sequenced on the Illumina HiSeq System as 87-base-pair reads. For the original study's pipeline: A later analysis tallied roughly 76 million unique TCR beta chains across the roughly 610 repertoires, and about 10 million of those chains were shared by two or more donors. A nearest-neighbor algorithm error-corrected the raw reads and collapsed the reads into unique sequences, merging closely related sequences to remove PCR and sequencing errors. CDR3 sequences were aligned to IMGT reference sequences to assign V, D and J gene segments. For a sequence to be retained, a match of at least six nucleotides was required to both a V gene segment and a J gene segment. A rearrangement counted as productive if the CDR3 had no stop codons and remained in frame with V and J, and every other rearrangement counted as non-productive. Following IMGT convention, CDR3 was defined as the stretch from the second conserved V-encoded cysteine to the conserved J-encoded phenylalanine. The earlier analysis of a few hundred of the donors excluded sequences that lacked an unambiguous match to a single V gene segment. In an earlier analysis of 587 of the donors, a V segment was called functional when productive rearrangements were above 56.7%, and segregating when the standard deviation between donors exceeded 5%. A statistical classification framework was developed to diagnose cytomegalovirus status using the catalog of TCR beta chain sequences. A later analysis assigned V and J genes by comparing TCR nucleotide sequences with IMGT/GENE-DB human TR gene sequences. A later analysis assigned CDR3 sequences and most-parsimonious VDJ recombination scenarios with the TCRdist pipeline. In a later analysis, each TCR beta chain was defined by its CDR3 amino acid sequence together with its V-gene family, and reads lacking a unique V-gene family were excluded. A later analysis removed several hundred highly shared, low-generation-probability nucleotide sequences to deal with suspected cross-contamination and a sequencing artifact. In a later analysis, a clonal expansion index was calculated for each public chain from normalized within-repertoire ranks of inferred template counts. Generation probabilities in a later analysis came from a VDJ recombination model fitted to out-of-frame rearrangements, and those results were checked against IGoR. In a later analysis, hypergeometric tests were used to score TCR-TCR, TCR-HLA and TCR-CMV co-occurrence, with a repertoire-size bias correction applied to TCR pairs. False discovery rates were estimated in a later analysis by permuting HLA or CMV assignments 20 times. A later analysis grouped co-occurring TCRs with DBSCAN, adding TCRdist sequence similarity when clustering within HLA-allele-positive subsets. Co-occurrence clustering excluded repertoires with fewer than 30,000 or more than 120,000 public chains, plus five with anomalous nucleotide sharing. The immuneACCESS repertoire file appears here via TCRdb, limited to in-frame rearrangements. These files lack a portion of the clones; in checked studies, under half of the deficit traces to unresolved V genes, and the cause of the others is not known. For V, J and clone size, that table is used; D and trimming come from the DNA. This sample holds 110,000 to 150,000 clones; 65% to 80% were observed only once. The ten most abundant clones make up 7% of the sample.

This sequence uses TRBV30 and TRBJ2-7, and TRBD2 matches 7 of the central bases. This clonotype originated in a man aged 30-40 years in good health and CMV-seronegative. Sequenced input: PBMCs. The sequenced DNA is TGTGCCTGGAGTGTATGGGCTAGCGGTAGCGAGCAGTACTTC. Its protein product is CAWSVWASGSEQYF.